The clone carrying this TCR beta chain was counted ten times or more. Unique molecular identifiers were used in preparing the TCRbeta library. TCRdb re-called the PCR reads through MiXCR, storing one row per CDR3 protein. The table has fewer than 95,000 distinct CDR3 sequences, 12% seen once. The CDR3 length is 15 residues. Germline CDR1 SGHTA, CDR2 FQGNSA. V lost 3 bases and J 0 bases, leaving 11 bases between the germline ends. The source of the sample is a study of T-cell reconstitution after alpha-beta-depleted transplantation in children. This receptor was obtained from a human donor who donated a stem cell graft to a child with inherited bone marrow failure. This chain connects TRBV7-2 to TRBJ2-5, with D perhaps matching TRBD2 (6 bases). This specimen was PBMCs from the stem cell graft donor, taken from the stem cell graft. CDR3 protein: CASSFMRDYQETQYF. CDR3 in DNA: TGTGCCAGCAGCTTCATGCGGGACTACCAAGAGACCCAGTACTTC.